These 3 T cell receptor beta chains came from one sample sequenced in a study of shared clonotypes between healthy human individuals (dated by TCRdb to 2018 to 2021). Preparation of the library involved the immunoSEQ multiplex PCR assay. TCRdb took this table from immuneACCESS and kept in-frame rearrangements with V and J called. Such tables lack part of the clones; where checked against another copy, unresolved V genes explain under half of the gap, and the rest is unexplained. This sample holds roughly 2,000,000 clones; about 94% were observed only once. Of the sample, around 1.2% is held by the ten largest clones. CD8 naive samples were CD45RO-negative cells positively selected for CCR7, giving a CD45RA+CCR7+ population that excluded TemRA cells. Sequencing input: naive CD8+ T cells sorted from blood. This sample's cell subset or site label indicates: CD45RA+CCR7+. The receptors shown here come from a man between 18 and 35 years old in good health.

V gene TRBV5-1 combines with J gene TRBJ2-3, with 7 nucleotides matching TRBD1. Trimming took 0 bases from V and 4 from J; bases not matched to a gene: 2. Germline V gene lookup returns CDR1 SGHRS and CDR2 YFSETQ. CDR3 length: 14 amino acids. Here the CDR3 reads CASSLETGPDTQYF. The CDR3 DNA reads TGCGCCAGCAGCTTGGAGACAGGGCCAGATACGCAGTATTTT.

Regarding this clone: Within the sample, other DNA sequences also encode this same CDR3. The chain is built from TRBV28 and TRBJ1-2; 8 bases are shared with TRBD1. J gave up 4 bases and V 3 bases, and 4 bases lay outside the gene matches. Germline V gene lookup returns CDR1 MDHEN and CDR2 SYDVKM. The CDR3 contains 14 residues. The CDR3 region has the DNA TGTGCCAGCAGTTTTCAGGGGGCTGGCTATGGCTACACCTTC. Residues: CASSFQGAGYGYTF.

The chain links TRBV5-1 to TRBJ2-1, with D perhaps TRBD1 or TRBD2 (6 bases each). The CDR3 extends over 14 amino acids. Germline V lookup: CDR1 SGHRS, CDR2 YFSETQ. Trimming shortened V by 2 bases and J by 7 bases, and 13 bases separated the two germline ends. CDR3 residues: CASSFAGQVNEQFF. In DNA form, the CDR3 reads TGCGCCAGCAGCTTTGCGGGACAAGTAAATGAGCAGTTCTTC.